A selection of T cell receptor beta chains follows, all from one sample in a study of CXCR3-negative and CXCR3-positive naive CD8 T cells. No DNA is given; TCRdb re-called the 5' RACE reads and lists each CDR3 protein once. This sample's table reports around 65,000 distinct CDR3 sequences. The source material was naive CXCR3+ CD8+ T cells from blood. These receptors were obtained from a human donor in good health. Some clones in this sample may be carry-over from other donors' samples. Each CDR3 is given with its conserved first and last residue.

j_gene	v_gene	CDR3aa
TRBJ2-3	TRBV7-2	CASGDSTDTQYF
TRBJ2-1	TRBV25-1	CASSDSYNEQFF
TRBJ2-2	TRBV29-1	CSVRTSVNTGELFF
TRBJ2-7	TRBV7-3	CASSPLEIGSYEQYF
TRBJ1-2	TRBV27	CASSFLGQGGYTF
TRBJ1-5	TRBV7-9	CASSQDSVGQGLRQPQHF
TRBJ2-7	TRBV28	CASSLGQGLSYEQYF
TRBJ1-1	TRBV7-2	CASSWTGVRTEAFF
TRBJ2-7	TRBV28	CASSLSSDPYEQYF
TRBJ2-5	TRBV7-7	CASSSLSGEETQYF
TRBJ2-5	TRBV28	CASSLRPGTSSEGIETQYF
TRBJ2-7	TRBV7-3	CASSRPGGEQYF
TRBJ2-1	TRBV5-1	CASSLDSGTGRNEQFF
TRBJ2-7	TRBV4-1	CASSQWQGNEQYF
TRBJ1-1	TRBV28	CASSLRGGRTTEAFF
TRBJ2-3	TRBV20-1	CRAKLAGVPSVTDTQYF
TRBJ2-3	TRBV7-3	CASTSGGAADTQYF
TRBJ1-1	TRBV18	CASSPPPRGAEAFF
TRBJ2-7	TRBV7-6	CASSTPLNGAGYEQYF
TRBJ2-1	TRBV12-3/TRBV12-4	CASSLRLAGGNEQFF
TRBJ1-3	TRBV7-2	CASSAVSGNTIYF
TRBJ2-7	TRBV14	CASSQEERGNEQYF
TRBJ2-1	TRBV6-6	CASSISRTVSEYNEQFF
TRBJ1-5	TRBV12-3/TRBV12-4	CASRGPGNQPQHF
TRBJ1-1	TRBV7-6	CASSQTGTEGPEAFF
TRBJ2-1	TRBV4-3	CASSPTWVAESYNEQFF
TRBJ2-5	TRBV29-1	CSIYAGGIETQYF
TRBJ2-7	TRBV29-1	CSVEDTGGTYEQYF
TRBJ1-5	TRBV7-9	CASSSSDQPQHF
TRBJ2-7	TRBV11-3	CASRAWDNQYEQNF
TRBJ1-1	TRBV11-3	CASSLIESEAFF
TRBJ2-7	TRBV29-1	CSVEEPHYEQYF
TRBJ2-5	TRBV6-2/TRBV6-3	CASTWTSVRETQYF
TRBJ1-2	TRBV6-5	CASSYSGDGYTF
TRBJ2-5	TRBV7-8	CASSLYGGQGEETQYF
TRBJ2-1	TRBV29-1	CSVFGGIISSEQFF
TRBJ2-1	TRBV5-1	CASSHGGTGAYNELFF
TRBJ2-2	TRBV4-3	CASSPGTSSNTGELFF
TRBJ2-7	TRBV13	CASSSSGTSGEYEQYF
TRBJ2-7	TRBV9	CASSLRSGAQDEQYF
TRBJ2-7	TRBV4-3	CASSQSAGTSAGQYF
TRBJ2-1	TRBV12-3/TRBV12-4	CASSFGGGADEQFF
TRBJ2-1	TRBV28	CASSPRLAGASYNEQFF
TRBJ2-7	TRBV5-5	CASSFGTGSYEQYF
TRBJ2-7	TRBV20-1	CSVHEAGLSSYEQYF
TRBJ2-5	TRBV7-9	CASSWSIQETQYF
TRBJ2-2	TRBV30	CAWSVIANTGELFF
TRBJ2-7	TRBV9	CASSVDPGEIYEQYF
TRBJ2-1	TRBV4-1	CASSQVMRGVYNEQFF
TRBJ1-3	TRBV29-1	CSVSPVDPGNTIYF
TRBJ2-1	TRBV4-3	CASSQDWRTTLTGEQFF
TRBJ2-7	TRBV19	CASSPAGGPYEQYF
TRBJ2-1	TRBV20-1	CSARDRDRGSYNEQFF
TRBJ2-1	TRBV7-6	CASSLDRDRGPDEQFF